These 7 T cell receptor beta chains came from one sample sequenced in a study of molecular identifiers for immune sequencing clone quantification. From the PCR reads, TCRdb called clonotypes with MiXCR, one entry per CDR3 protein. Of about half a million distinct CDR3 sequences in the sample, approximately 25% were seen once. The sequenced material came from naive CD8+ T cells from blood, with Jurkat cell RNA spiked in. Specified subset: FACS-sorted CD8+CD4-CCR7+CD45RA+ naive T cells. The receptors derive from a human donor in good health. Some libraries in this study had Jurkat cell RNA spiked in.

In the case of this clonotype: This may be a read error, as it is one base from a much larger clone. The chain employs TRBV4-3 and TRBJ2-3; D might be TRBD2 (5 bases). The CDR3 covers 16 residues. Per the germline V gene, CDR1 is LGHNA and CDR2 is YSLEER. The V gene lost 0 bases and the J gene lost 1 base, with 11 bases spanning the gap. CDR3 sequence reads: CASSQERVSCTDTQYF. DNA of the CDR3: TGCGCCAGCAGCCAAGAGAGGGTTTCATGCACAGATACGCAGTATTTT.

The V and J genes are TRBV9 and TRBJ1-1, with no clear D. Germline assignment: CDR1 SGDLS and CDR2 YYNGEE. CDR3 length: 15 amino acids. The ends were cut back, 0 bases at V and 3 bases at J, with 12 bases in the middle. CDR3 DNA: TGTGCCAGCAGCGTAGAGGGCAGGCAGGACACTGAAGCTTTCTTT. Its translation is CASSVEGRQDTEAFF.

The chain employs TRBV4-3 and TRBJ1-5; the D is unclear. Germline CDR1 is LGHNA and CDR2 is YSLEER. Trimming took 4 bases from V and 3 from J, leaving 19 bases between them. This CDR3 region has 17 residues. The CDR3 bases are TGCGCCAGCAGCCCGGGCCGGGCCTCCAATCACAATCAGCCCCAGCATTTT. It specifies CASSPGRASNHNQPQHF.

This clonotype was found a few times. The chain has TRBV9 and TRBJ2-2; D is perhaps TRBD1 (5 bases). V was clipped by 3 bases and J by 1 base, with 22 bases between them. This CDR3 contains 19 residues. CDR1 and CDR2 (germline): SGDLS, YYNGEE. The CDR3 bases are TGTGCCAGCAGCGGCGACAGAGACTCAATTTTCCGGAACACCGGGGAGCTGTTTTTT. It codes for CASSGDRDSIFRNTGELFF.

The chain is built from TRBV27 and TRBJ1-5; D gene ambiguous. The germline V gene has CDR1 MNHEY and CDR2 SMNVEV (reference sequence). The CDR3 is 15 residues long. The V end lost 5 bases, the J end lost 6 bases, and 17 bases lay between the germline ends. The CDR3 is CASSLVSLRGQPQHF. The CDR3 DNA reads TGTGCCAGCAGTCTCGTCTCCTTGCGGGGTCAGCCCCAGCATTTT.

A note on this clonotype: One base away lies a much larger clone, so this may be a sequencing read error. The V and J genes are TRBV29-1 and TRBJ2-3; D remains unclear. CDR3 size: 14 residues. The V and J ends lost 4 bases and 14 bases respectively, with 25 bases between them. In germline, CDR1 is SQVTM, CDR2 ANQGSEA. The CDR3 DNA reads TGCAGCGTTGTGGTTGGACCGGCCATGTTACTCCGGTATTTT. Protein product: CSVVVGPAMLLRYF.

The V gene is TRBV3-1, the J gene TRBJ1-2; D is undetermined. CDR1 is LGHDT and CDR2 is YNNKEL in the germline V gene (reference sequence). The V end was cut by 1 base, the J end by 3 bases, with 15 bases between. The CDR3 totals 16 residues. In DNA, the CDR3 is TGTGCCAGCAGCCAAGTGGCGACCCCTAAGGACTATGGCTACACCTTC. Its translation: CASSQVATPKDYGYTF.